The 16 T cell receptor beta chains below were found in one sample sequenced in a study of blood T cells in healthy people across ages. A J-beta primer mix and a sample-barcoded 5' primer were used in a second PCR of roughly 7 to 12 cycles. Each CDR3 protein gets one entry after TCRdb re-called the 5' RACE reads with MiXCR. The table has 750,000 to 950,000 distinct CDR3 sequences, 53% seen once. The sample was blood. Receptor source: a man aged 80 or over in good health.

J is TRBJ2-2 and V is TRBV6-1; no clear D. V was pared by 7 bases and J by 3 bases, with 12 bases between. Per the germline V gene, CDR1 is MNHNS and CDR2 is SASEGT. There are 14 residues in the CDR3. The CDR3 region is CASTGQLYTGELFF. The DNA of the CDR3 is TGTGCCAGCACGGGCCAGCTCTACACCGGGGAGCTGTTTTTT.

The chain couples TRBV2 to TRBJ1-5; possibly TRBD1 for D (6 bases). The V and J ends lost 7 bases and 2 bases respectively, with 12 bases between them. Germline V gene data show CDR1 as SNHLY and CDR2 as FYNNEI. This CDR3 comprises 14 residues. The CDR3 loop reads CASTGQNRNQPQHF. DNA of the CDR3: TGTGCCAGCACGGGACAAAATCGCAATCAGCCCCAGCATTTT.

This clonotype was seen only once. This chain's CDR3 is CASSVSQGSTDTQYF. In DNA form, the CDR3 reads TGTGCCAGCAGTGTATCACAGGGAAGCACAGATACGCAGTATTTT. This sequence joins TRBV2 and TRBJ2-3; possibly TRBD1 for D (6 bases). Trimming took 4 bases from V and 0 from J, leaving 11 bases between them. Germline V gene lookup returns CDR1 SNHLY and CDR2 FYNNEI. The CDR3 has 15 residues.

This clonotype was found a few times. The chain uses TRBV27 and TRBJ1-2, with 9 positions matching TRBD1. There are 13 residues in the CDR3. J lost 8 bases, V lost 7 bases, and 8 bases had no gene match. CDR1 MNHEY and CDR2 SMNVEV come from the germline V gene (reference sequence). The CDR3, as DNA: TGTGCCAGCACGACTAGGACAGGGGAAGGCTACACCTTC. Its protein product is CASTTRTGEGYTF.

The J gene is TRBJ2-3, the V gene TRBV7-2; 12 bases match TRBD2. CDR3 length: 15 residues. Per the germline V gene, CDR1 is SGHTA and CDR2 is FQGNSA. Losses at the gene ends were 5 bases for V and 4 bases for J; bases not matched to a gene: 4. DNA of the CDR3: TGTGCCAGCAGCATCCTAGCGGGAGGGCCAGATACGCAGTATTTT. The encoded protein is CASSILAGGPDTQYF.

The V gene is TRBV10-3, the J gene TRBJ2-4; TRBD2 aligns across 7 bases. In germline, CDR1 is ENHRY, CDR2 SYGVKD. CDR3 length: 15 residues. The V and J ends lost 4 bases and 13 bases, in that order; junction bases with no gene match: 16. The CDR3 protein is CAISALRGAGPTQYF. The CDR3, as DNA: TGTGCCATCAGTGCCCTGCGGGGAGCGGGGCCCACGCAGTACTTC.

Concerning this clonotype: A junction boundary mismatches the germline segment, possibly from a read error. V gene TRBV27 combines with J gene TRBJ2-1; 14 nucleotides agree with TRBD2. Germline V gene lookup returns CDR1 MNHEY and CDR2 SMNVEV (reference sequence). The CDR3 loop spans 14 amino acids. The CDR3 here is CANSRGLAGAEQFF. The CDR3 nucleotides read TGTGCCAACAGTAGGGGACTAGCGGGAGCTGAGCAGTTCTTC.

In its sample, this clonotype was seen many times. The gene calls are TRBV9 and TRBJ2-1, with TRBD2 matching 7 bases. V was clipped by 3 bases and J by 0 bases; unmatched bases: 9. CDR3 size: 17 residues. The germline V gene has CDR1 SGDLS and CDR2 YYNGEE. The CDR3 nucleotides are TGTGCCAGCAGCGACAATAGCGGGTTTAGCTCCTACAATGAGCAGTTCTTC. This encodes CASSDNSGFSSYNEQFF.

The CDR3 loop reads CAAGGQGRTDTQYF. For the CDR3, the DNA is TGTGCCGCCGGCGGACAGGGGAGGACAGATACGCAGTATTTT. J is TRBJ2-3 and V is TRBV7-8; 9 bases are shared with TRBD1. In germline, CDR1 is SGHVS, CDR2 FQNEAQ. The CDR3 is 14 amino acids. Trimming at V came to 11 bases and at J to 3 bases, leaving 9 bases not matched to a gene.

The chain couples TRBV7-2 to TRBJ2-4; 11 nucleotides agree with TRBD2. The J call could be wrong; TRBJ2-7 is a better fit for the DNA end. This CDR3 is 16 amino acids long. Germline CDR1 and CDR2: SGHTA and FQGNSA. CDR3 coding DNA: TGTGCCAGCAGCTTAGGTTTGGGACTAGCGGCCTACGAGCAGTACTTC. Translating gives CASSLGLGLAAYEQYF.

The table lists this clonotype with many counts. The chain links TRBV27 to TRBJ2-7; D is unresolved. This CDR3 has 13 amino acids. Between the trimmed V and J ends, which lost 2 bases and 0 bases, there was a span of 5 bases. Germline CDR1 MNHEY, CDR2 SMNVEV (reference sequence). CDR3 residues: CASSLTSSYEQYF. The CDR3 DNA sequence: TGTGCCAGCAGTTTAACATCCTCCTACGAGCAGTACTTC.

CDR3 nucleotide sequence: TGTGCCAGCAGTGAAGCGCAGGCTAATGAAAAACTGTTTTTT. Translating it yields CASSEAQANEKLFF. This rearrangement joins TRBV2 to TRBJ1-4; D remains unclear. CDR3 size: 14 residues. The germline CDR1 and CDR2 sequences are SNHLY and FYNNEI. Trimming took off 0 bases at V and 3 bases at J, with 5 bases between the two ends.

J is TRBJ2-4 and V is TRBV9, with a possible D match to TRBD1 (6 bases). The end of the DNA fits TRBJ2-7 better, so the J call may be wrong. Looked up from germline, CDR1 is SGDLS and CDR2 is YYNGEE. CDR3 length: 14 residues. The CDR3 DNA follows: TGTGCCAGCAGCGTAGGCAGGGGAGACTCCGAGCAGTACTTC. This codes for CASSVGRGDSEQYF.

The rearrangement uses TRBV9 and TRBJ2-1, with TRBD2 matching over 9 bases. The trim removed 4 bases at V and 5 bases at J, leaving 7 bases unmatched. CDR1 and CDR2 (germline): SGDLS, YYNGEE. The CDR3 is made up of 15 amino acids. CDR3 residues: CASSPQVAGDNEQFF. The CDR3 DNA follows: TGTGCCAGCAGCCCCCAGGTAGCGGGGGACAATGAGCAGTTCTTC.

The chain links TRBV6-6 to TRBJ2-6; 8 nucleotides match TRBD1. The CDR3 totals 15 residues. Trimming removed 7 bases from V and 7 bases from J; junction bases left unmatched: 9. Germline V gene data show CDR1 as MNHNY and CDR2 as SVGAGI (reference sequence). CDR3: CASMLGQGRANVLTF. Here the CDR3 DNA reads TGTGCCAGCATGCTAGGACAGGGTAGAGCCAACGTCCTGACTTTC.

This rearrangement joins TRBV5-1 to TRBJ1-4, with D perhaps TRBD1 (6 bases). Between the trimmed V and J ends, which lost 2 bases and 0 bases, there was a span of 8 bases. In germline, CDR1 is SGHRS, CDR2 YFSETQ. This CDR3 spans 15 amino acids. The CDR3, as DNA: TGCGCCAGCAGCTTACAGGGATCAACTAATGAAAAACTGTTTTTT. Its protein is CASSLQGSTNEKLFF.